These 18 T cell receptor beta chains were all obtained from the same sample, sequenced in a study of CD8+ T cells in alopecia areata. Extraction and reverse transcription of RNA yielded cDNA as the sequencing template. This table comes from immunoSEQ multiplex PCR, and its TCRdb copy is limited to in-frame clones, with some not included. The table lists over 150,000 clones, just over 55% of them singletons. Sequences were obtained from CD8+ T cells sorted from blood. The receptors come from a human donor in good health.

This clone was recorded a few times. V gene TRBV5-5 combines with J gene TRBJ1-1; D unresolved. Germline V gives CDR1 SGHKS, CDR2 YYEKEE (reference sequence). V was shortened by 1 base and J by 0 bases, with 1 base between the two germline ends. The CDR3 sequence is 12 residues long. The DNA for the CDR3 is TGTGCCAGCAGCTTGATGAACACTGAAGCTTTCTTT. Amino acids: CASSLMNTEAFF.

The chain recombines TRBV15 with TRBJ2-7, with D perhaps matching TRBD1 or TRBD2 (5 bases each). This CDR3 comprises 15 residues. The germline gives CDR1 LNHNV, CDR2 YYDKDF (reference sequence). V was trimmed by 2 bases and J by 5 bases, leaving 16 bases between them. The CDR3 coding sequence is TGTGCCACCAGCAGAACACCAGTACCGGGGCACGAGCAGTACTTC. This codes for CATSRTPVPGHEQYF.

The CDR3 DNA is TGCAGCGTCGAATCCGGGACAGAGGTCGCTGGGCAGTACTTC. This gives the protein CSVESGTEVAGQYF. The chain recombines TRBV29-1 with TRBJ2-7; 7 bases are a match to TRBD1. Germline assignment: CDR1 SQVTM and CDR2 ANQGSEA. This CDR3 is 14 amino acids long. With V trimmed by 6 bases and J by 9 bases, 17 bases remained unmatched.

This chain joins TRBV27 and TRBJ1-2; no reliable D call. The V end was cut by 4 bases, the J end by 6 bases, with 21 bases between. The CDR3 totals 16 residues. Germline lookup yields CDR1 MNHEY and CDR2 SMNVEV (reference sequence). The CDR3 here is CASSSIPNNPPHGYTF. In DNA form, the CDR3 reads TGTGCCAGCAGTTCCATACCGAATAACCCCCCCCATGGCTACACCTTC.

This chain joins TRBV6-1 and TRBJ2-3; D gene unclear. V lost 3 bases and J lost 5, with 12 bases in between. CDR1 MNHNS and CDR2 SASEGT come from the germline V gene. The CDR3 totals 14 residues. CDR3 DNA: TGTGCCAGCAGTGACTCGAACGGAATAGATACGCAGTATTTT. Translating gives CASSDSNGIDTQYF.

This chain's CDR3 is CASKGPGHQPQHF. The CDR3 region has the DNA TGTGCCAGCAAAGGACCCGGACATCAGCCCCAGCATTTT. V usage is TRBV27 and J usage is TRBJ1-5; D gene unclear. Trimming left V 7 bases short and J 5 bases short, with 12 bases between. Germline assignment: CDR1 MNHEY and CDR2 SMNVEV (reference sequence). The CDR3 runs 13 residues.

V is TRBV5-1 and J is TRBJ2-1, with a possible D match to TRBD1 (5 bases). Trimming took 1 base from V and 3 from J, leaving 14 bases between them. Germline V lookup: CDR1 SGHRS, CDR2 YFSETQ. The CDR3 covers 16 residues. The CDR3 coding sequence is TGCGCCAGCAGCTTGACCGAGGCAGGGATCTACAATGAGCAGTTCTTC. Encoded protein: CASSLTEAGIYNEQFF.

The V call is TRBV10-3, the J call TRBJ1-2, with TRBD1 as a possible D gene (5 bases). In germline, CDR1 is ENHRY, CDR2 SYGVKD. The CDR3 sequence is 14 residues long. The V gene lost 6 bases and the J gene lost 0 bases, with 11 bases spanning the gap. The CDR3 here is CAIRDPTANYGYTF. The DNA of the CDR3 is TGTGCCATCAGGGACCCGACAGCTAACTATGGCTACACCTTC.

The chain joins TRBV7-9 to TRBJ1-2, with TRBD1 as a possible D gene (6 bases). The CDR3 has 16 amino acids. CDR1 is SEHNR, CDR2 FQNEAQ, per germline (reference sequence). Trimming left V 4 bases short and J 4 bases short, with 19 bases between. This CDR3 is CASSYYRDTKIYGYTF. The DNA of the CDR3 is TGTGCCAGCAGCTATTACCGGGACACTAAGATCTATGGCTACACCTTC.

This clone was found a few times. The sample carries other DNA sequences with the same CDR3. DNA of the CDR3: TGCGCCAGCAGCCAAGATGGCGCAGAACCCTACGAGCAGTACTTC. Its protein product is CASSQDGAEPYEQYF. The V gene is TRBV4-1, the J gene TRBJ2-7, with D uncertain. CDR3 length: 15 amino acids. The V and J ends lost 0 bases and 2 bases respectively, with 11 bases between them. Germline V gene sequence: CDR1 MGHRA, CDR2 YSYEKL.

The V and J genes are TRBV6-5 and TRBJ2-1, with TRBD1 identical over 7 bases. The ends lost 6 bases at V and 0 bases at J; junction bases unmatched: 8. The CDR3 is made up of 16 amino acids. Germline V gene data show CDR1 as MNHEY and CDR2 as SVGAGI. CDR3: CASSYRGQSSYNEQFF. The CDR3 DNA reads TGTGCCAGCAGCTACAGGGGTCAAAGCTCCTACAATGAGCAGTTCTTC.

This clone showed up just a few times. This chain uses TRBV7-7 with TRBJ2-5, with TRBD2 matching 9 bases. Looked up from germline, CDR1 is SSHAT and CDR2 is FNYEAQ (reference sequence). V lost 5 bases, J lost 1 base, and 11 bases stayed unmatched. The CDR3 loop spans 17 amino acids. The CDR3 sequence: CASSPRSSGGFQETQYF. The CDR3 DNA sequence: TGTGCCAGCAGCCCCCGTAGTAGCGGGGGATTCCAAGAGACCCAGTACTTC.

The V gene is TRBV5-1, the J gene TRBJ2-5, with D unclear. This CDR3 is built from 11 residues. Germline loops: CDR1 SGHRS, CDR2 YFSETQ. V lost 3 bases, J lost 10 bases, and 10 bases lay in between. Written as DNA, the CDR3 is TGCGCCAGCAGCTATGATGGGGTCCAGTACTTC. This codes for CASSYDGVQYF.

The gene calls are TRBV29-1 and TRBJ1-1, with 7 bases lining up with TRBD1. Germline V gives CDR1 SQVTM, CDR2 ANQGSEA. V gave up 2 bases and J gave up 2 bases; unmatched junction bases: 5. This CDR3 is built from 14 residues. The CDR3 reads CSVERQGVNTEAFF. For the CDR3, the DNA is TGCAGCGTTGAACGTCAGGGGGTTAACACTGAAGCTTTCTTT. The entire variable domain, with the rest obtained from reference TRBV29-1 and TRBJ1-1, is as follows: SAVISQKPSRDICQRGTSLTIQCQVDSQVTMMFWYRQQPGQSLTLIATANQGSEATYESGFVIDKFPISRPNLTFSTLTVSNMSPEDSSIYLCSVERQGVNTEAFFGQGTRLTVV.

The V gene is TRBV2, the J gene TRBJ1-5; D remains ambiguous. V was trimmed by 3 bases and J by 5 bases, leaving 14 bases between them. CDR3 size: 15 residues. Germline lookup yields CDR1 SNHLY and CDR2 FYNNEI. CDR3 sequence: CASSEGAGPDQPQHF. The CDR3 DNA reads TGTGCCAGCAGTGAGGGAGCAGGCCCTGATCAGCCCCAGCATTTT.

This chain uses TRBV29-1 with TRBJ2-7, with D possibly being TRBD2 (6 bases). The CDR3 is made up of 12 amino acids. CDR1 is SQVTM and CDR2 is ANQGSEA in the germline V gene. Trimming cost V 3 bases and J 5 bases, with 11 bases left between them. CDR3 nucleotides: TGCAGCGTTGAGAATGGGGGGAACGAGCAGTACTTC. It specifies CSVENGGNEQYF.

The V gene is TRBV1, the J gene TRBJ1-6; the D call TRBD1 from the table was never checked on the DNA. TRBV1 represents a pseudogene. CDR3 length equals 16 residues. CDR3 nucleotide sequence: TGCACCAGCAGCCCCTACCGACAGGGCATTAATTCACCCCTCCACTTT. It specifies CTSSPYRQGINSPLHF.

This chain uses TRBV10-3 with TRBJ2-1, with 11 bases aligning to TRBD2. CDR1 ENHRY and CDR2 SYGVKD come from the germline V gene. CDR3 length: 16 residues. Losses at the gene ends were 6 bases for V and 3 bases for J; bases not matched to a gene: 7. The CDR3 DNA sequence: TGTGCCATCAGCGGGGGACTAGCGGTAGACTACAATGAGCAGTTCTTC. This gives the protein CAISGGLAVDYNEQFF.